The clone carrying this T cell receptor beta chain has just a few counts. Germline loops: CDR1 GTSNPN, CDR2 SVGIG (reference sequence). The length of the CDR3 is 15 residues. V shed 2 bases, J shed 5 bases, and the junction held 7 bases outside the gene matches. These data are taken from a study of blood T cell repertoires in COVID-19. Across the whole study: There were acute and convalescent COVID-19 samples, and they came from the United States, Italy and Spain. T cells, B-cell-depleted T cells, or PBMCs provided the cDNA or gDNA that served as material.

Original processing notes: Reference gene primer amplification gave estimated nucleated cell counts. This table comes from immunoSEQ multiplex PCR, and its TCRdb copy is limited to in-frame clones, with some not included. The DNA was the basis for D and trimming; V, J and clone size are from that table. This table has around 100,000 clones, roughly 80% appearing once. The chain carries TRBV30 and TRBJ2-2, with 8 bases aligning to TRBD2. Sequenced input: peripheral blood. This TCR derives from a man between 70 and 80 years old with active or convalescent COVID-19. The CDR3 sequence: CAWSIYGGVTGELFF. CDR3 nucleotides: TGTGCCTGGAGTATCTACGGGGGGGTAACCGGGGAGCTGTTTTTT.